Sequencing of this TCR beta chain was carried out in a study of low-dose radiotherapy and immunotherapy resistance in tumors. Overall study context: Aspirin was taken orally by patients at 300 mg daily for four cycles from cycle 1 day 1.

Regarding time point: after trial treatment. Treatment of the sample: LDRT plus nivolumab, ipilimumab, low-dose cyclophosphamide and aspirin (RACIN trial). Every donor was treated with nivolumab, ipilimumab, aspirin, low-dose cyclophosphamide and also low-dose radiotherapy. CDR3 length: 13 residues. CDR1 is MDHEN and CDR2 is SYDVKM in the germline V gene. Trimming took off 5 bases at V and 8 bases at J, with 14 bases between the two ends. This clonotype was observed many times. cDNA synthesis used a TRAV/TRBV-specific primer set for both chains. The authors amplified TCRs for 20 to 25 PCR cycles with a constant-region primer and a V-primer adapter. One entry per CDR3 protein results from TCRdb running MiXCR on the reads. The sample holds around 80,000 distinct CDR3 sequences, roughly 17% seen once.

The input for sequencing was PBMCs, taken after low-dose radiotherapy plus immunotherapy. The V and J genes are TRBV28 and TRBJ2-3; no clear D. The receptor was derived from a male donor with prostate cancer. The CDR3 is CASSTGQAPTQYF. The CDR3 DNA is TGTGCCAGCAGTACCGGCCAAGCTCCTACGCAGTATTTT.